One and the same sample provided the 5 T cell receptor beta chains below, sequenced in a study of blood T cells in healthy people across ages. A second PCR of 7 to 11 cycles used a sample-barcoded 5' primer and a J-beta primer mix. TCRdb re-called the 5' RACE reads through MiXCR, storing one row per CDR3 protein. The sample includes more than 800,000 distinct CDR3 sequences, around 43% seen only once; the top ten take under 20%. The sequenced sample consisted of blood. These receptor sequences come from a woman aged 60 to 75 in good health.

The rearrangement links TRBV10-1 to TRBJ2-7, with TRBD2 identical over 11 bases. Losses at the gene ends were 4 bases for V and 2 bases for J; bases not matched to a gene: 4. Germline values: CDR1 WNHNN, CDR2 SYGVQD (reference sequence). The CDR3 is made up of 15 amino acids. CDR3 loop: CASSGIAGGPYEQYF. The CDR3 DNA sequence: TGCGCCAGCAGTGGAATAGCGGGAGGGCCCTACGAGCAGTACTTC.

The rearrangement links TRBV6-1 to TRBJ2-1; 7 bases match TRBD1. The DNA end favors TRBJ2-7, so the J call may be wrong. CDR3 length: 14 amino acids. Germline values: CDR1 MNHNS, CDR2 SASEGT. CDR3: CASRETGNLHEQYF. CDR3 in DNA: TGTGCCAGCAGGGAGACAGGGAACCTACACGAGCAGTACTTC.

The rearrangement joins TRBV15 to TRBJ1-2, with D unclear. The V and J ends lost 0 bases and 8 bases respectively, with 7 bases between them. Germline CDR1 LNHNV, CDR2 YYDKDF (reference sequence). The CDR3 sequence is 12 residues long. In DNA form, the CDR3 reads TGTGCCACCAGCAGAGATGAGGCCGGCTACACCTTC. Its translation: CATSRDEAGYTF. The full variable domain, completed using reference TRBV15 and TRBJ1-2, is DAMVIQNPRYQVTQFGKPVTLSCSQTLNHNVMYWYQQKSSQAPKLLFHYYDKDFNNEADTPDNFQSRRPNTSFCFLDIRSPGLGDTAMYLCATSRDEAGYTFGSGTRLTVV.

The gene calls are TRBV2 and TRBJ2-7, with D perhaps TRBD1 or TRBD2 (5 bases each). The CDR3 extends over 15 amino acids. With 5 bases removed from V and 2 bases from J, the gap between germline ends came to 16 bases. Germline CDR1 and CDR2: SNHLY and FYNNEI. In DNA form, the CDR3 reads TGTGCCAGCAGTAATGTCCGGGACGGGGCCTACGAGCAGTACTTC. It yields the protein CASSNVRDGAYEQYF.

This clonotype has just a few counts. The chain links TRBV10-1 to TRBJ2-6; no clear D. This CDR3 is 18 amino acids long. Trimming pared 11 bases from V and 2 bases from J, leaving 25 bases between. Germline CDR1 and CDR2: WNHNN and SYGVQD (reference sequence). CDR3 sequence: CAAALFHSKPPGANVLTF. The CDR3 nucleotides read TGCGCCGCGGCTCTCTTCCACTCCAAGCCCCCTGGGGCCAACGTCCTGACTTTC.